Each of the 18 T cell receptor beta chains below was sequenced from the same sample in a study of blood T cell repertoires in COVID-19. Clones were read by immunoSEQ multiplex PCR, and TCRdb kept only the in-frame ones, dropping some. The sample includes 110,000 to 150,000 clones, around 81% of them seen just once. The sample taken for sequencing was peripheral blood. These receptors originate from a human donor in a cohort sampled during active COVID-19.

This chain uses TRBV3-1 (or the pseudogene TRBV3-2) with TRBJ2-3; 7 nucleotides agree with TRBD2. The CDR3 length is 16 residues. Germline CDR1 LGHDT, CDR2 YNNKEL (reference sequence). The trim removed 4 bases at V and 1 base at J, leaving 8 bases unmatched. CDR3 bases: TGTGCCAGCAGCCCCCGGACTAGGACCCGCACAGATACGCAGTATTTT. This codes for CASSPRTRTRTDTQYF.

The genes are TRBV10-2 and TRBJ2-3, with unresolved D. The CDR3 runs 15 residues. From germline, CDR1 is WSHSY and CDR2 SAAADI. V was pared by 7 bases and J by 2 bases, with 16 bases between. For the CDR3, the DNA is TGCGCCAGCAAGAGGTGGCGAGTCCCCACAGATACGCAGTATTTT. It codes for CASKRWRVPTDTQYF.

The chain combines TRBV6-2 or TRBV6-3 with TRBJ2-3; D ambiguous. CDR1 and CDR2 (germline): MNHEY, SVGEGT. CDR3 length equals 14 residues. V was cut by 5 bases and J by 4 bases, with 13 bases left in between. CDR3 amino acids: CASSRVPISDTQYF. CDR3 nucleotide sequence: TGTGCCAGCAGTCGCGTCCCCATATCAGATACGCAGTATTTT.

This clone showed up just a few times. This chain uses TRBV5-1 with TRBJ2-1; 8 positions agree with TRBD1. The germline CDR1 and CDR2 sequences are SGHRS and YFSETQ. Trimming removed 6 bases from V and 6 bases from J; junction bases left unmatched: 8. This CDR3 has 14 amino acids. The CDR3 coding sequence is TGCGCCAGCACGCAAGGACAGGGCGGCAATGAGCAGTTCTTC. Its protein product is CASTQGQGGNEQFF.

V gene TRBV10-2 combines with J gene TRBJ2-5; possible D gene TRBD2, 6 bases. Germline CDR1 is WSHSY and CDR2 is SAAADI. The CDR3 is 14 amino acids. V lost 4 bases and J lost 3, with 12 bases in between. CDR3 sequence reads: CASSVAGLEETQYF. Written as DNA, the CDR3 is TGCGCCAGCAGTGTTGCGGGGCTAGAAGAGACCCAGTACTTC.

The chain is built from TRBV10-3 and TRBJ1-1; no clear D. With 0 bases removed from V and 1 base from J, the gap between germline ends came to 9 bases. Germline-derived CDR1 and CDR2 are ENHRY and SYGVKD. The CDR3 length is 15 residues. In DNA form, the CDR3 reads TGTGCCATCAGTGAGTCGGCAACCCGGAACACTGAAGCTTTCTTT. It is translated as CAISESATRNTEAFF.

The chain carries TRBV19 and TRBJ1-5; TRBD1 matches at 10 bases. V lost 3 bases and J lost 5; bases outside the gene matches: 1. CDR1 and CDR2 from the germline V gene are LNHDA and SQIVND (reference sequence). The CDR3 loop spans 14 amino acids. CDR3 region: CASSMTGGHQPQHF. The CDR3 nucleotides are TGTGCCAGTAGTATGACAGGGGGCCATCAGCCCCAGCATTTT.

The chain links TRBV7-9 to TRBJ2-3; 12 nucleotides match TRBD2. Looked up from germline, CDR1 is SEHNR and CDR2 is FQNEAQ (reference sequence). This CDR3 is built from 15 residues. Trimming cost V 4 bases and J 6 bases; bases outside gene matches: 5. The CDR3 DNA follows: TGTGCCAGCAGCTCGGGACTAGCGGGCTGGGATACGCAGTATTTT. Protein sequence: CASSSGLAGWDTQYF.

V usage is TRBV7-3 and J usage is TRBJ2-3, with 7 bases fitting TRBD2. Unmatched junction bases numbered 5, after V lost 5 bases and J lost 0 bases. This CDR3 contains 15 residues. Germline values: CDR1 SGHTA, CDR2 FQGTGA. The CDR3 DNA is TGTGCCAGCAGCCCGGGGAGGGCCAGCACAGATACGCAGTATTTT. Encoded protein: CASSPGRASTDTQYF.

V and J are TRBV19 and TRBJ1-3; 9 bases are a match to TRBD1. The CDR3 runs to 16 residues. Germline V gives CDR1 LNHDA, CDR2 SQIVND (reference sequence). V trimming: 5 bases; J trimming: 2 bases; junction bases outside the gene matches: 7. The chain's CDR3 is CASSPTGTGTGNTIYF. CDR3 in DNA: TGTGCCAGTAGTCCCACCGGGACAGGGACTGGAAACACCATATATTTT.

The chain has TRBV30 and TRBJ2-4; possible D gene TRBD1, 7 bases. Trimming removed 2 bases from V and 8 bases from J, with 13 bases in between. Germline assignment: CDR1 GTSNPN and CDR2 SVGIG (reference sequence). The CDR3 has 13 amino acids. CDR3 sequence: CAWSTGRGDIQYF. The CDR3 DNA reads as TGTGCCTGGAGTACGGGCAGGGGGGACATTCAGTACTTC.

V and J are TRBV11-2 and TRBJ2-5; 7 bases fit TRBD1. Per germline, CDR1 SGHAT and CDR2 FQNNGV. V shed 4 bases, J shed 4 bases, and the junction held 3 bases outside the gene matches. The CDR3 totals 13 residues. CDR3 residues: CASSSTGPETQYF. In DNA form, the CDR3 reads TGTGCCAGCAGCTCGACAGGGCCAGAGACCCAGTACTTC.

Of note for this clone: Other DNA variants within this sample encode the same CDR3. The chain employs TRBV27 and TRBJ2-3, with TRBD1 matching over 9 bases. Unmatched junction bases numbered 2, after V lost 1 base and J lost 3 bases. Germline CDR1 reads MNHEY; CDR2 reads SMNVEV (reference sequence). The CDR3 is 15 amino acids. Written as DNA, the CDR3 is TGTGCCAGCAGTTTATTAGGACAGGGGACAGATACGCAGTATTTT. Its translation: CASSLLGQGTDTQYF.

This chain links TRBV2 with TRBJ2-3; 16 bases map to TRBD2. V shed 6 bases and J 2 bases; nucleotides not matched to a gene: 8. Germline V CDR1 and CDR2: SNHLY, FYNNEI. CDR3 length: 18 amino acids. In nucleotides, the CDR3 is TGTGCCAGCAGACCCGGGACTAGCGGGAGGGCCGCCACAGATACGCAGTATTTT. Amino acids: CASRPGTSGRAATDTQYF.

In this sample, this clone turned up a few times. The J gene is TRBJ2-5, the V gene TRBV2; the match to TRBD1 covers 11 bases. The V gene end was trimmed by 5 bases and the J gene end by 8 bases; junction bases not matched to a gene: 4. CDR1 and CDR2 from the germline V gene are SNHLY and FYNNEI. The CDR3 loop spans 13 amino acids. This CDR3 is CASSPRTGGTQYF. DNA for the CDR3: TGTGCCAGCAGTCCCAGGACAGGGGGCACCCAGTACTTC.

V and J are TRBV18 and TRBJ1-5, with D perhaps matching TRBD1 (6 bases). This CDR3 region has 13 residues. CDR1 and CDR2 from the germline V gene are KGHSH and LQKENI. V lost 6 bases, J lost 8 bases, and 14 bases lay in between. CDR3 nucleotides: TGTGCCAGCTCCCCGGGACACGTTGAGCCCCAGCATTTT. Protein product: CASSPGHVEPQHF.

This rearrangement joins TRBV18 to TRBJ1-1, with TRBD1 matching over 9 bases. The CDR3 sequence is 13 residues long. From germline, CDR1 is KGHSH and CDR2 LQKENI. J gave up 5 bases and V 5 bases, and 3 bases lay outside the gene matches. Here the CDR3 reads CASSMTGGTEAFF. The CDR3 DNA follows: TGTGCCAGCTCAATGACAGGGGGGACTGAAGCTTTCTTT.

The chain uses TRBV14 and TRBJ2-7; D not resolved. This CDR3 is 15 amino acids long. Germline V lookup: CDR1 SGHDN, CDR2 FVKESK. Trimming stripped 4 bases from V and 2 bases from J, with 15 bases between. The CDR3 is CASSPYLSNPYEQYF. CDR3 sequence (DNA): TGTGCCAGCAGCCCATACCTATCGAACCCCTACGAGCAGTACTTC. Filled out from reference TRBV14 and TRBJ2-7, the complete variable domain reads EAGVTQFPSHSVIEKGQTVTLRCDPISGHDNLYWYRRVMGKEIKFLLHFVKESKQDESGMPNNRFLAERTGGTYSTLKVQPAELEDSGVYFCASSPYLSNPYEQYFGPGTRLTVT.